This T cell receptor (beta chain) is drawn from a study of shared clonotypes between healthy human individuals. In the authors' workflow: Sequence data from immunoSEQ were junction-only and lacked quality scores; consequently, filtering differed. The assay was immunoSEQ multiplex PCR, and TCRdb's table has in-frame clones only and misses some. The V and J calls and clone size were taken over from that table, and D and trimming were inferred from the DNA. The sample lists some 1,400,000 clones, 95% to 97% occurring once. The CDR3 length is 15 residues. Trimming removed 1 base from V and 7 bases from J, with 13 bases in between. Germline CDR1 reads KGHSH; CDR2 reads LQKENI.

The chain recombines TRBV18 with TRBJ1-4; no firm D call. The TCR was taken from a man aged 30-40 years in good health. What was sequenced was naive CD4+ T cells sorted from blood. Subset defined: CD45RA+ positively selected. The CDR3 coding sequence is TGTGCCAGCTCACCACTGGCAGCGATCGGTGAAAAACTGTTTTTT. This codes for CASSPLAAIGEKLFF.